Following are 7 T cell receptor beta chains from one sample sequenced in a study of identifying expanded T cells in peripheral blood (dated by TCRdb to about 2019). Library preparation used the immunoSEQ multiplex PCR assay. TCRdb provides this immuneACCESS table in a form limited to in-frame rearrangements. Some clones are lacking; in checked studies, under half of them reflect an unresolved V gene, and why the rest are absent is not known. The table for this sample lists about 82,000 clones; about 90% of them were counted only once. Roughly 7% of the sample is held by the ten biggest clonotypes. The sequenced material came from blood. These receptor sequences come from a person aged 18-70 years in good health.

This chain links TRBV19 with TRBJ1-2; weak D call: TRBD1 (5 bases). CDR3 size: 15 residues. Germline CDR1 reads LNHDA; CDR2 reads SQIVND (reference sequence). V shed 5 bases and J shed 0 bases, with 13 bases lying between them. The CDR3 loop reads CASSPRQTSNYGYTF. In DNA form, the CDR3 reads TGTGCCAGTAGTCCACGACAGACCTCTAACTATGGCTACACCTTC.

The sample holds one count of this clone. J is TRBJ1-5 and V is TRBV5-6; D is unclear. Deletions cut 4 bases from V and 1 base from J, with 12 bases between. Germline CDR1 reads SGHDT; CDR2 reads YYEEEE. The CDR3 totals 15 residues. This CDR3 is CASSASTRSNQPQHF. The CDR3 DNA follows: TGTGCCAGCAGCGCATCAACCAGAAGCAATCAGCCCCAGCATTTT. Filled out from reference TRBV5-6 and TRBJ1-5, the complete variable domain reads DAGVTQSPTHLIKTRGQQVTLRCSPKSGHDTVSWYQQALGQGPQFIFQYYEEEERQRGNFPDRFSGHQFPNYSSELNVNALLLGDSALYLCASSASTRSNQPQHFGDGTRLSIL.

The chain links TRBV21-1 to TRBJ1-5; TRBD1, the D gene given by the table, was not confirmed from the DNA. TRBV21-1 is marked as a pseudogene. The CDR3 sequence is 13 residues long. CDR3 sequence (DNA): TGTGCCAGCTTTAACGACAGTTTTCAGCCCCAGCATTTT. This translates into CASFNDSFQPQHF.

The rearrangement uses TRBV19 and TRBJ2-1; 10 bases align to TRBD1. The V gene end was trimmed by 4 bases and the J gene end by 9 bases; junction bases not matched to a gene: 21. The CDR3 is made up of 19 amino acids. CDR1 LNHDA and CDR2 SQIVND come from the germline V gene (reference sequence). The CDR3, as DNA: TGTGCCAGTAGTAACCAACCAATGACAGGGGGCGGAAAGGTTATTGAGCAGTTCTTC. Residues: CASSNQPMTGGGKVIEQFF.

The rearrangement uses TRBV7-2 and TRBJ2-7; D tentatively fits TRBD1 or TRBD2 (6 bases each). This CDR3 spans 15 amino acids. Germline loops: CDR1 SGHTA, CDR2 FQGNSA. V was cut by 1 base and J by 2 bases, with 12 bases left in between. This CDR3 is CASSLGGGPTYEQYF. DNA of the CDR3: TGTGCCAGCAGCTTAGGTGGGGGGCCGACCTACGAGCAGTACTTC.

This chain links TRBV4-2 with TRBJ2-2, with D unclear. Germline CDR1 is LGHNA and CDR2 is YNFKEQ. The V end lost 4 bases, the J end lost 7 bases, and 13 bases lay between the germline ends. The CDR3 runs to 14 residues. In nucleotides, the CDR3 is TGTGCCAGCAGCCTTAACTGGGCCGACGGGGAGCTGTTTTTT. Protein: CASSLNWADGELFF.

This chain uses TRBV11-2 with TRBJ2-3; a possible D gene is TRBD2 (6 bases). This CDR3 has 16 amino acids. Germline values: CDR1 SGHAT, CDR2 FQNNGV. Deletions cut 1 base from V and 1 base from J, with 12 bases between. The CDR3 region is CASSLGGASGTDTQYF. Written as DNA, the CDR3 is TGTGCCAGCAGCTTAGGAGGAGCTAGCGGCACAGATACGCAGTATTTT.